This T cell receptor (beta chain) is drawn from a study of blood T cell repertoires in COVID-19 (dated by TCRdb to 2018 to 2020). Study-level background: Samples covering the acute and convalescent phases of COVID-19 were provided by collaborators in the United States, Italy and Spain. The prospective study material was composed of cDNA or gDNA derived from T cells, B-cell-depleted T cells, or PBMCs. Deeply sampled blood TCRbeta repertoires from subjects exposed to, actively infected with, or recovered from COVID-19 were included in the dataset. The repertoires were made available in a free public database intended to serve as a resource for research on the immune response to SARS-CoV-2. Samples were obtained from the ongoing ImmuneRACE study (first 160 participants) and from approximately 1,200 subjects provided by 6 global collaborators. The sample metadata nearly always contained a de-identified subject ID, COVID-19 status, age in years and sex. Where available, HLA class I and class II types were taken from metadata supplied by the sample provider and were not determined by assay-based typing.

Points on this clone: The clone's antigen remains unknown. Per-base quality was not reported, and no clone a single base away is much larger than it.

Study-wide conclusions, independent of this receptor: The amount of clinical and demographic metadata varied by source and participant and was provided uncurated.

TCRbeta CDR3 regions were amplified from genomic DNA by means of the immunoSEQ Assay, a bias-controlled multiplex PCR. The source study handled its data this way. Nucleated cell counts per sample were estimated from amplification of reference gene primers within the assay. Sequence reads were collapsed and filtered to measure the absolute abundance of every unique TCRbeta CDR3 rearrangement. For each sample, productive Simpson clonality was calculated as the square root of Simpson's diversity index across productive rearrangements. Entries here come from immuneACCESS through TCRdb and include only in-frame sequences with V and J called. Some clones fail to appear in such tables; in the studies checked, an unresolved V gene covers under half of the shortfall, and the cause of the remainder is unknown. V and J calls and clone size follow that table, whereas D and trimming were derived from the DNA. This sample gives approximately 400,000 clones in total; 88% of them show up just once. Clones ranked in the top ten supply roughly 1.2% of the sample.

The CDR3 has 12 amino acids, counting the end cysteine and phenylalanine. Only the CDR3 region is kept as DNA, spanning 36 bases read in frame from base 1. CDR1 LGHDT and CDR2 YNNKEL were looked up in the germline V gene (reference sequence). V drops 4 bases and J drops 7 bases, leaving 10 bases in between. Participants in the prospective study were enrolled through a virtual design, were aged about 18 to 100 years, and lived in about two dozen United States geographic areas. To assign participants to cohorts, the prospective study relied on clinical history that participants themselves reported in a screening survey and a study questionnaire. For ImmuneRACE Cohort 3, a participant was defined as recovered based on two consecutive negative NP/OP PCR tests, clearance by a healthcare professional, or resolution of symptoms. Each participant in the prospective study had whole blood, serum and a nasopharyngeal or oropharyngeal swab collected by mobile phlebotomists. Participants in the prospective study had the option to provide additional blood draws and questionnaires over a 2-month period. Blood samples from the prospective study were shipped frozen or at room temperature prior to DNA extraction.

The source is a woman aged 18 to 35 who had recovered from COVID-19. Sequencing input: PBMCs or T cells enriched from blood (not recorded which). The rearranged chain carries TRBV3-1 (or the pseudogene TRBV3-2) and TRBJ1-1, with the D gene too uncertain to name. The CDR3: CASSPPGLEAFF. The sequenced DNA: TGTGCCAGCAGCCCCCCCGGTCTTGAAGCTTTCTTT.